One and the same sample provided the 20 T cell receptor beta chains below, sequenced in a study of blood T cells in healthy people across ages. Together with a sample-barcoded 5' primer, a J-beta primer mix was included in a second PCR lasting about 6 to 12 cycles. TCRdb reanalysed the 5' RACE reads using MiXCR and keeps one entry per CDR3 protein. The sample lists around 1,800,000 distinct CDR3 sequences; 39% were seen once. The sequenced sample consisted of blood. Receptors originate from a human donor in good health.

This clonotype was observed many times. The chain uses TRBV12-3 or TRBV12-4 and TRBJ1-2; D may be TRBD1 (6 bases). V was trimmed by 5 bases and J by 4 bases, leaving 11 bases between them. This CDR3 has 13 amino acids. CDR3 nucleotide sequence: TGTGCCAGCAGTACCACAGGGAGCTATGGCTACACCTTC. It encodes CASSTTGSYGYTF.

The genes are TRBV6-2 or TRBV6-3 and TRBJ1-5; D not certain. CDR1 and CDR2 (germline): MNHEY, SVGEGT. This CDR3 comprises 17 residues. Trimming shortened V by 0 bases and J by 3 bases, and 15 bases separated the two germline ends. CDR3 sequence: CASSYSMARSNNQPQHF. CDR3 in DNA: TGTGCCAGCAGTTACTCGATGGCCCGGTCGAACAATCAGCCCCAGCATTTT.

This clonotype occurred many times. The DNA of the CDR3 is TGTGCCAGCAGTTTATGGGAAGCCAAAAACATTCAGTACTTC. This sequence encodes CASSLWEAKNIQYF. The genes are TRBV12-3 or TRBV12-4 and TRBJ2-4; D remains unclear. This CDR3 is 14 amino acids long. Trimming left V 2 bases short and J 0 bases short, with 5 bases between.

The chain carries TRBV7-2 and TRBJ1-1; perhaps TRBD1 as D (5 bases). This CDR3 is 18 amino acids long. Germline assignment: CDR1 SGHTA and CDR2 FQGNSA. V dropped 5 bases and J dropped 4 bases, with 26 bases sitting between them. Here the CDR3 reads CASSETRDGNPLSTEAFF. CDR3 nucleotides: TGTGCCAGCAGCGAAACCCGGGACGGAAACCCCCTCAGCACTGAAGCTTTCTTT.

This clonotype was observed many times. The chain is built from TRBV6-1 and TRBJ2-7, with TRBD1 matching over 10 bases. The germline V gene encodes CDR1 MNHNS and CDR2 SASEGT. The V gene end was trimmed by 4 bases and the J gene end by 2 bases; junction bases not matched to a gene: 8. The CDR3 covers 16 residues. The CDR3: CASSVSGTGVPYEQYF. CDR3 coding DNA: TGTGCCAGCAGTGTATCCGGGACAGGGGTTCCCTACGAGCAGTACTTC.

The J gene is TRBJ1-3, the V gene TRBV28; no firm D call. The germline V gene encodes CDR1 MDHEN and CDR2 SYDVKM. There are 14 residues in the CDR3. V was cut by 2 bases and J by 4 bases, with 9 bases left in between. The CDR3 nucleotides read TGTGCCAGCAGTTTAAGGCCTTACGGAAACACCATATATTTT. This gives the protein CASSLRPYGNTIYF.

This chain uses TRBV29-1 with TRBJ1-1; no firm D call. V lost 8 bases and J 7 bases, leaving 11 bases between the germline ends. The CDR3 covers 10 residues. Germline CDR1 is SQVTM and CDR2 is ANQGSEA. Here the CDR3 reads CSIRDHEAFF. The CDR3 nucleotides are TGCAGCATCCGGGATCATGAAGCTTTCTTT. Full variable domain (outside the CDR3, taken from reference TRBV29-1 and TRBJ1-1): SAVISQKPSRDICQRGTSLTIQCQVDSQVTMMFWYRQQPGQSLTLIATANQGSEATYESGFVIDKFPISRPNLTFSTLTVSNMSPEDSSIYLCSIRDHEAFFGQGTRLTVV.

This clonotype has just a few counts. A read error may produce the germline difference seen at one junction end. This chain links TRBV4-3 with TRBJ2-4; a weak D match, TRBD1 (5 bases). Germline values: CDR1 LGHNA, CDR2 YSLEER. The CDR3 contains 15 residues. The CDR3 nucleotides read TGCGCCAGCAGTCAAGGTGGACACCTGGTCCACATTCAGTACTTC. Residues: CASSQGGHLVHIQYF.

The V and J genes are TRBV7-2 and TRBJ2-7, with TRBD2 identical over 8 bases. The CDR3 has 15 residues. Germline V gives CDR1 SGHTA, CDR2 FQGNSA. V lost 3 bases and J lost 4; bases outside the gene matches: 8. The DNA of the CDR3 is TGTGCCAGCAGCTTGGGACTAGTCCTCCCTTACGAGCAGTACTTC. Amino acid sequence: CASSLGLVLPYEQYF.

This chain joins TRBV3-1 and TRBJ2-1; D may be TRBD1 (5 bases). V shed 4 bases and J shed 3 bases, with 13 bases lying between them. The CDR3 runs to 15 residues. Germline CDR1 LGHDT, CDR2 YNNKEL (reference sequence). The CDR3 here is CASSRDRGFYNEQFF. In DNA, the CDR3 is TGTGCCAGCAGCCGTGACAGAGGATTCTACAATGAGCAGTTCTTC.

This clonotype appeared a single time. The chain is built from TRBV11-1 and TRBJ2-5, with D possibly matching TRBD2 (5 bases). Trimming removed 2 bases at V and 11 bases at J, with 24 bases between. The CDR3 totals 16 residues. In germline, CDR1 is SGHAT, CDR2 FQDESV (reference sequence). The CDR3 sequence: CASSLWLVASGNEQYF. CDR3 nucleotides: TGTGCCAGCAGCTTATGGTTGGTAGCGTCGGGCAATGAGCAGTACTTC. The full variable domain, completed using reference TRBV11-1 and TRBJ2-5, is EAEVAQSPRYKITEKSQAVAFWCDPISGHATLYWYRQILGQGPELLVQFQDESVVDDSQLPKDRFSAERLKGVDSTLKIQPAELGDSAMYLCASSLWLVASGNEQYFGPGTRLLVL.

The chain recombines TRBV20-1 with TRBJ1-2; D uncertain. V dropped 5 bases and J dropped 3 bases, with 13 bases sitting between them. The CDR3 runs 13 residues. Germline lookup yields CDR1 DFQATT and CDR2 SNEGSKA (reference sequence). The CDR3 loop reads CSAAPTVDYGYTF. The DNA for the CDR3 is TGCAGTGCTGCCCCGACGGTGGACTATGGCTACACCTTC.

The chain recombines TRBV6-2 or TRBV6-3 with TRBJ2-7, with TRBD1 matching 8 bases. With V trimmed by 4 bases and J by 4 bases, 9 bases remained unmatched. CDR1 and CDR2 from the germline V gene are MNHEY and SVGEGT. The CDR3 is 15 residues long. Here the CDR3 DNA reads TGTGCCAGCAGTTCTGGGCGGGACAGGACTTACGAGCAGTACTTC. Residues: CASSSGRDRTYEQYF.

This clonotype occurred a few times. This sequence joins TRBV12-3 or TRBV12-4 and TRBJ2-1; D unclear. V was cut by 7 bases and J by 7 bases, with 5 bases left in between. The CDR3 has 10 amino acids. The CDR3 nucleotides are TGTGCCAGCACCCTTAATGAGCAGTTCTTC. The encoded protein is CASTLNEQFF.

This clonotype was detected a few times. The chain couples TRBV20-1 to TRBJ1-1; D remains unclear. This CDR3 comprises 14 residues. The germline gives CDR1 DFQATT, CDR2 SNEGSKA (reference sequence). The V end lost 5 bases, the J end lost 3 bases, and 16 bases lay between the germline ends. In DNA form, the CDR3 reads TGCAGTGCTGGCCGAGGTGGGAGACACACTGAAGCTTTCTTT. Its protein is CSAGRGGRHTEAFF.

The CDR3 DNA follows: TGTGCCAGCGGAATTAGCGGATTCGAGCAGTTCTTC. The encoded protein is CASGISGFEQFF. This chain uses TRBV3-1 with TRBJ2-1, with D possibly being TRBD2 (6 bases). The CDR3 is 12 amino acids. With 8 bases removed from V and 10 bases from J, the gap between germline ends came to 15 bases. Germline V gene data show CDR1 as LGHDT and CDR2 as YNNKEL (reference sequence).

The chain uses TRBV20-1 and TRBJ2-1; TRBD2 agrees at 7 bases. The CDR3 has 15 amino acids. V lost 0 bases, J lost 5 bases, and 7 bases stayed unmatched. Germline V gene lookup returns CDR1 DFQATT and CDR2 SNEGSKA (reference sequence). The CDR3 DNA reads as TGCAGTGCTAGAGACGGGGGGACGACCCACAATGAGCAGTTCTTC. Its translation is CSARDGGTTHNEQFF.

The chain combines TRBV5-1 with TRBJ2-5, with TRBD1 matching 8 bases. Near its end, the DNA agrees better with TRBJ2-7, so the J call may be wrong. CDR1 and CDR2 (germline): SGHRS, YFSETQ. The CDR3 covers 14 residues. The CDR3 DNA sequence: TGCGCCAGCAGCTTACCGACAGGGGCACACGAGCAGTACTTC. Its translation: CASSLPTGAHEQYF.

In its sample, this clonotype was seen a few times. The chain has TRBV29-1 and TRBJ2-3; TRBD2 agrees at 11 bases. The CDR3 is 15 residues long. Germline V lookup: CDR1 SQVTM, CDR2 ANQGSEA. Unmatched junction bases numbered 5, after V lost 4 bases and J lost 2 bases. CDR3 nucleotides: TGCAGCGTTGTGCCTAGCGGGGGGTACACAGATACGCAGTATTTT. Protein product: CSVVPSGGYTDTQYF.

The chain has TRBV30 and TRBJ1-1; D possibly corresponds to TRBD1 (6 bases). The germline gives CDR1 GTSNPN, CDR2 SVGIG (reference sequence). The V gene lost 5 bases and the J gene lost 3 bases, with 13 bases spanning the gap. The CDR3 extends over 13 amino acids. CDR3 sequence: CAWGIGGYTEAFF. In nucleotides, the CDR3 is TGTGCCTGGGGGATAGGGGGTTACACTGAAGCTTTCTTT.